This T cell receptor beta chain was identified in a study of control samples from healthy donors and cancer patients. Libraries were prepared by immunoSEQ multiplex PCR; TCRdb keeps only in-frame clonotypes and omits some of them. This table has 65,000 to 95,000 clones, over 75% appearing once. V lost 1 base and J 7 bases, leaving 14 bases between the germline ends. This CDR3 has 15 amino acids. The germline CDR1 and CDR2 sequences are KGHSH and LQKENI. The chain joins TRBV18 to TRBJ1-5; the D gene is possibly TRBD1 (6 bases). The receptor was isolated from a man aged 45-65 years in good health. Sequencing was carried out using blood. This CDR3 is CASSPRSQGNQPQHF. The DNA of the CDR3 is TGTGCCAGCTCACCACGTTCGCAGGGGAACCAGCCCCAGCATTTT. The whole variable domain, filled in from reference TRBV18 and TRBJ1-5, reads NAGVMQNPRHLVRRRGQEARLRCSPMKGHSHVYWYRQLPEEGLKFMVYLQKENIIDESGMPKERFSAEFPKEGPSILRIQQVVRGDSAAYFCASSPRSQGNQPQHFGDGTRLSIL.